A selection of T cell receptor beta chains follows, all from one sample in a study of blood T cell repertoires in COVID-19. The method was immunoSEQ multiplex PCR; TCRdb's version includes in-frame clones alone and lacks a portion of them. Of some 240,000 clones listed, 65% to 90% were seen once; the top ten hold about 1.4%. Sequencing input: peripheral blood. The receptors were sampled from a middle-aged woman who had recovered from COVID-19. Each CDR3 is given with its conserved first and last residue. A D gene is named only where the DNA matches it firmly. For some rows the clone size is stated as once, few or many, or as a class when expanded; others skip it.

clone size: -; D gene: -; CDR3 length: 15; V gene: TRBV5-1; J gene: TRBJ2-3; CDR3 protein: CASSLAGASTDTQYF; CDR3 DNA: TGCGCCAGCAGCTTGGCAGGGGCTAGCACAGATACGCAGTATTTT
clone size: -; D gene: TRBD1; CDR3 length: 15; V gene: TRBV2; J gene: TRBJ2-5; CDR3 protein: CASSGLAGGTETQYF; CDR3 DNA: TGTGCCAGCAGTGGATTGGCAGGGGGCACGGAGACCCAGTACTTC
clone size: -; D gene: TRBD1; CDR3 length: 14; V gene: TRBV6-2/TRBV6-3; J gene: TRBJ1-2; CDR3 protein: CASSYSRDSYGYTF; CDR3 DNA: TGTGCCAGCAGTTACTCCCGGGACAGCTATGGCTACACCTTC
clone size: -; D gene: TRBD1; CDR3 length: 16; V gene: TRBV4-2; J gene: TRBJ1-1; CDR3 protein: CASSQDHEGARTEAFF; CDR3 DNA: TGTGCCAGCAGCCAAGACCACGAGGGGGCGAGGACTGAAGCTTTCTTT
clone size: -; D gene: TRBD1; CDR3 length: 15; V gene: TRBV28; J gene: TRBJ1-2; CDR3 protein: CASTLTGGPIYGYTF; CDR3 DNA: TGTGCCAGCACCCTTACAGGGGGGCCGATATATGGCTACACCTTC
clone size: -; D gene: TRBD1; CDR3 length: 18; V gene: TRBV7-6; J gene: TRBJ1-6; CDR3 protein: CASSLLPGQGSYNSPLHF; CDR3 DNA: TGTGCCAGCAGCTTGCTCCCGGGACAGGGATCCTATAATTCACCCCTCCACTTT
clone size: -; D gene: TRBD1; CDR3 length: 14; V gene: TRBV29-1; J gene: TRBJ1-3; CDR3 protein: CSVPDQGAGDTIYF; CDR3 DNA: TGCAGCGTCCCGGACCAGGGGGCGGGGGACACCATATATTTT
clone size: -; D gene: TRBD2; CDR3 length: 15; V gene: TRBV6-6; J gene: TRBJ2-7; CDR3 protein: CASKLSGGGSYEQYF; CDR3 DNA: TGTGCCAGCAAACTATCCGGGGGGGGGAGCTACGAGCAGTACTTC
clone size: -; D gene: TRBD2; CDR3 length: 15; V gene: TRBV5-4; J gene: TRBJ2-2; CDR3 protein: CASSPSGGNTGELFF; CDR3 DNA: TGTGCCAGCAGCCCCAGCGGGGGGAACACCGGGGAGCTGTTTTTT
clone size: -; D gene: -; CDR3 length: 13; V gene: TRBV18; J gene: TRBJ1-1; CDR3 protein: CASSRDTNTEAFF; CDR3 DNA: TGTGCCAGCTCCCGGGACACGAACACTGAAGCTTTCTTT
clone size: -; D gene: -; CDR3 length: 12; V gene: TRBV12-5; J gene: TRBJ1-5; CDR3 protein: CASGLDQQPQHF; CDR3 DNA: TGTGCTAGTGGTTTGGATCAGCAGCCCCAGCATTTT
clone size: -; D gene: -; CDR3 length: 15; V gene: TRBV9; J gene: TRBJ2-2; CDR3 protein: CASSVGQGVAGELFF; CDR3 DNA: TGTGCCAGCAGCGTGGGGCAGGGTGTCGCCGGGGAGCTGTTTTTT
clone size: once; D gene: -; CDR3 length: 12; V gene: TRBV6-2/TRBV6-3; J gene: TRBJ2-1; CDR3 protein: CASSLRRNEQFF; CDR3 DNA: TGTGCCAGCAGTTTACGTAGAAATGAGCAGTTCTTC
clone size: -; D gene: TRBD2; CDR3 length: 16; V gene: TRBV11-3; J gene: TRBJ2-1; CDR3 protein: CASSSYSQTSGNEQFF; CDR3 DNA: TGTGCCAGCAGCTCTTACTCCCAGACTAGCGGTAATGAGCAGTTCTTC
clone size: once; D gene: TRBD2; CDR3 length: 13; V gene: TRBV6-4; J gene: TRBJ2-3; CDR3 protein: CASSDASGNTQYF; CDR3 DNA: TGTGCCAGCAGTGACGCTAGCGGGAATACGCAGTATTTT
clone size: once; D gene: TRBD1; CDR3 length: 15; V gene: TRBV9; J gene: TRBJ2-1; CDR3 protein: CASSVGTAKGNEQFF; CDR3 DNA: TGTGCCAGCAGCGTCGGGACAGCGAAGGGGAATGAGCAGTTCTTC
clone size: -; D gene: TRBD1; CDR3 length: 12; V gene: TRBV6-6; J gene: TRBJ2-7; CDR3 protein: CASSSTGGEQYF; CDR3 DNA: TGTGCCAGCAGTTCTACAGGGGGCGAGCAGTACTTC
clone size: -; D gene: TRBD1; CDR3 length: 15; V gene: TRBV3-1/TRBV3-2; J gene: TRBJ1-5; CDR3 protein: CASSQGGQRNQPQHF; CDR3 DNA: TGTGCCAGCAGCCAAGGGGGACAGCGCAATCAGCCCCAGCATTTT
clone size: -; D gene: -; CDR3 length: 13; V gene: TRBV7-8; J gene: TRBJ2-2; CDR3 protein: CASSLSGLGELFF; CDR3 DNA: TGTGCCAGCAGCTTATCTGGGCTGGGGGAGCTGTTTTTT
clone size: -; D gene: -; CDR3 length: 15; V gene: TRBV18; J gene: TRBJ1-4; CDR3 protein: CASSPLGATNEKLFF; CDR3 DNA: TGTGCCAGCTCACCACTCGGGGCAACTAATGAAAAACTGTTTTTT
clone size: -; D gene: TRBD1; CDR3 length: 12; V gene: TRBV6-5; J gene: TRBJ2-5; CDR3 protein: CATAGTEETQYF; CDR3 DNA: TGTGCCACCGCAGGGACAGAAGAGACCCAGTACTTC
clone size: few; D gene: TRBD1; CDR3 length: 14; V gene: TRBV9; J gene: TRBJ1-1; CDR3 protein: CASTKGQLNTEAFF; CDR3 DNA: TGTGCCAGTACCAAGGGACAGTTAAACACTGAAGCTTTCTTT
clone size: -; D gene: -; CDR3 length: 19; V gene: TRBV7-9; J gene: TRBJ2-2; CDR3 protein: CASSFLSGQKELNTGELFF; CDR3 DNA: TGTGCCAGCAGCTTTCTGTCCGGACAGAAAGAGTTGAACACCGGGGAGCTGTTTTTT